These 8 T cell receptor beta chains were all obtained from the same sample, sequenced in a study of vaccination and CD4 T cells after COVID-19. CD4+ T cells that had been cultured provided DNA sequenced with the Oncomine TCR Beta short-read assay. TCRdb analysed the PCR reads with MiXCR anew, one entry per CDR3 protein. The sample consists of around 19,000 distinct CDR3 sequences, 40% to 45% of them appearing once. These receptors are not linked to any known antigen. Specified treatment: roughly 10-day PBMC culture with coronavirus spike peptide pools or control peptides (ViraFEST assay). The sample comprised CD4+ T cells from blood, cultured in vitro. All receptors come from a human donor who had recovered from COVID-19.

V gene TRBV20-1 combines with J gene TRBJ1-1; tentative D call: TRBD1 (5 bases). CDR3 length: 14 residues. Trimming cost V 3 bases and J 0 bases, with 11 bases left between them. Germline-derived CDR1 and CDR2 are DFQATT and SNEGSKA (reference sequence). CDR3 loop: CSARKGMLNTEAFF. CDR3 coding DNA: TGCAGTGCTAGGAAGGGGATGTTGAACACTGAAGCTTTCTTT.

This clonotype came up a few times. Written as DNA, the CDR3 is TGTGCCACCAGCAGAGGAGACAGGGGGCGGTATGTCACTGAAGCTTTCTTT. Protein product: CATSRGDRGRYVTEAFF. The chain uses TRBV15 and TRBJ1-1; 10 nucleotides line up with TRBD1. CDR1 LNHNV and CDR2 YYDKDF come from the germline V gene (reference sequence). The CDR3 runs 17 residues. Trimming removed 1 base from V and 4 bases from J; junction bases left unmatched: 9.

This clonotype showed up just a few times. V usage is TRBV19 and J usage is TRBJ1-2, with 7 positions matching TRBD1. Germline V gene sequence: CDR1 LNHDA, CDR2 SQIVND (reference sequence). The CDR3 loop spans 16 amino acids. Trimming took 5 bases from V and 4 from J; bases not matched to a gene: 13. The CDR3, as DNA: TGTGCCAGTAGTGACGACAGGGCGGGGAGTGGCTATGGCTACACCTTC. This translates into CASSDDRAGSGYGYTF.

To note about this clonotype: Relative to the germline gene, one junction end is altered; a read error may explain this. The chain is built from TRBV7-9 and TRBJ2-3; tentatively, D is TRBD1 (6 bases). Germline V lookup: CDR1 SEHNR, CDR2 FQNEAQ (reference sequence). This CDR3 contains 13 residues. CDR3 protein: CASSLEQGDTQYF. CDR3 DNA sequence: TGCGCCAGCAGCCTGGAACAGGGAGATACGCAGTATTTT.

The chain uses TRBV6-1 and TRBJ1-5, with D unclear. The germline V and J ends were trimmed by 6 bases and 0 bases, with 12 bases remaining between them. There are 15 residues in the CDR3. Germline loops: CDR1 MNHNS, CDR2 SASEGT. The CDR3 reads CASSLMGNSNQPQHF. CDR3 coding DNA: TGTGCCAGCAGCTTAATGGGGAATAGCAATCAGCCCCAGCATTTT.

The CDR3 loop is CASSLRGDSGANVLTF. DNA of the CDR3: TGTGCCAGCAGCTTGCGAGGGGACTCTGGGGCCAACGTCCTGACTTTC. The chain combines TRBV11-2 with TRBJ2-6; D tentatively fits TRBD1 or TRBD2 (5 bases each). The CDR3 extends over 16 amino acids. Trimming left V 3 bases short and J 0 bases short, with 9 bases between. Germline assignment: CDR1 SGHAT and CDR2 FQNNGV.

This clonotype came up a few times. The chain employs TRBV20-1 and TRBJ1-6; D may be TRBD1 (5 bases). Trimming shortened V by 0 bases and J by 7 bases, and 13 bases separated the two germline ends. The germline V gene encodes CDR1 DFQATT and CDR2 SNEGSKA (reference sequence). The CDR3 is made up of 15 amino acids. CDR3 sequence reads: CSARDGGDQNSPLHF. The CDR3 region has the DNA TGCAGTGCTAGAGATGGAGGGGATCAGAATTCACCCCTCCACTTT.

This clonotype was seen a handful of times. J is TRBJ2-7 and V is TRBV20-1; no reliable D call. The CDR3 is 14 amino acids. CDR1 is DFQATT, CDR2 SNEGSKA, per germline (reference sequence). Trimming removed 3 bases at V and 1 base at J, with 13 bases between. The CDR3, as DNA: TGCAGTGCTAGTCCCGCGGCTGGATCCTACGAGCAGTACTTC. Protein sequence: CSASPAAGSYEQYF.